This T cell receptor beta chain was found in a study of control samples from healthy donors and cancer patients. Germline trimming cut 6 bases from V and 2 bases from J; bases unmatched to any gene: 4. Germline CDR1 SNHLY, CDR2 FYNNEI. The CDR3 spans 13 residues. Sequenced by immunoSEQ multiplex PCR; TCRdb stores in-frame clones only, minus some. The table records under 450,000 clones, 75% to 95% of them present only once. The genes are TRBV2 and TRBJ2-7, with 7 bases matching TRBD2. The specimen was PBMCs. The source is a man aged 40-49 years with head and neck cancer. The CDR3 sequence: CASRPGLTYEQYF. The CDR3 nucleotides read TGTGCCAGCAGGCCGGGACTAACCTACGAGCAGTACTTC. The full variable domain, in which reference TRBV2 and TRBJ2-7 provide the parts outside the CDR3, is EPEVTQTPSHQVTQMGQEVILRCVPISNHLYFYWYRQILGQKVEFLVSFYNNEISEKSEIFDDQFSVERPDGSNFTLKIRSTKLEDSAMYFCASRPGLTYEQYFGPGTRLTVT.